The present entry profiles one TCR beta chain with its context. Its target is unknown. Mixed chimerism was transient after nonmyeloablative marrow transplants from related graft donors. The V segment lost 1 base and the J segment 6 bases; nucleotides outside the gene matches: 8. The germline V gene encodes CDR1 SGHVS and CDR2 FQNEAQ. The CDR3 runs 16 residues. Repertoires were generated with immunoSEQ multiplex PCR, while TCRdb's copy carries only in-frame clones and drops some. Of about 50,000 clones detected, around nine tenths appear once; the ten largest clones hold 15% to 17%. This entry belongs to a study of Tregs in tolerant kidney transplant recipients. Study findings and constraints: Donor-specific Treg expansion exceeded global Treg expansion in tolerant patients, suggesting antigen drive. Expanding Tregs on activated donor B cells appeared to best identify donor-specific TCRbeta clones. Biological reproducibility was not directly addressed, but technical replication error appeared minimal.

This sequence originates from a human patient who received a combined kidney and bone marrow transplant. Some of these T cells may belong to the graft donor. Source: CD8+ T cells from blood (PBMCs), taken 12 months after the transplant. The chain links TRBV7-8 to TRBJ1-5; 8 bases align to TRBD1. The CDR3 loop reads CASSLGGTGSGQPQHF. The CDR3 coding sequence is TGTGCCAGCAGCTTAGGAGGGACAGGTTCGGGTCAGCCCCAGCATTTT.